This T cell receptor (beta chain) comes out of a study of a mutant IDH1 vaccine in newly diagnosed glioma. This clone was picked up a small number of times. The antigen is not known. This sample includes further DNA sequences coding for the same CDR3. Time point in this sample: week 5, during vaccination. In the vaccine, a single dose held 300 ug of the mutant IDH1 20-mer peptide, along with topical imiquimod. V gave up 0 bases and J gave up 0 bases, with 4 bases separating them. The CDR3 spans 14 residues. Germline loops: CDR1 SGHRS, CDR2 YFSETQ. Repertoires were generated with immunoSEQ multiplex PCR, while TCRdb's copy carries only in-frame clones and drops some. The sample yields fewer than 35,000 clones, about three fifths seen once.

The genes are TRBV5-1 and TRBJ1-3; D remains ambiguous. This clonotype was obtained from a woman in her late teens or twenties with glioma. The source material was PBMCs, sampled from a glioma patient whose treatment included an IDH1 peptide vaccine. DNA for the CDR3: TGCGCCAGCAGCTTGGCCAGCTCTGGAAACACCATATATTTT. Amino acids: CASSLASSGNTIYF.